This TCR beta chain was captured in a study of T-cell memory formation after mild COVID-19. Study conclusions and caveats: Pre-infection memory already had some responding clones, implying cross-reactive memory joined. Clones that contracted clustered mainly in CM and EM if CD4+ and in EMRA if CD8+.

TCRdb re-called the 5' RACE reads with MiXCR, one entry per CDR3 protein. The top ten hold 23% of the sample, which has some 250,000 distinct CDR3 sequences, about a sixth seen once. Between the trimmed V and J ends, which lost 4 bases and 8 bases, there was a span of 15 bases. There are 13 residues in the CDR3. The V gene's germline CDR1 is SGHRS and CDR2 YFSETQ. Many counts were recorded for this clonotype. Its antigen is as yet unknown. This receptor was taken from a man younger than 35 who had mild COVID-19 (a few samples of this study predate the infection). Cell type and time point are not known. The V call is TRBV5-1, the J call TRBJ1-2; D not resolved. Sequenced input: PBMCs or a T cell subset sorted from them (not recorded which). Here the CDR3 DNA reads TGCGCCAGCAGCGGCGGCCAGTCGGACGGCTACACCTTC. Translating it yields CASSGGQSDGYTF.